The next 20 T cell receptor beta chains were all read from a single sample in a study of OX40 agonist ivuxolimab in advanced cancers. The library came from the immunoSEQ multiplex PCR assay. Not all clones reach the TCRdb copy of this immuneACCESS table, which keeps in-frame sequences only. Checked studies attribute under half of the gap to unresolved V genes and leave the rest unexplained. Within this sample are approximately 82,000 clones, with roughly 84% of them counted one time only. The ten top clones hold 6.5% of the sample. Here the sequenced sample was CD4+ or CD8+ T cells sorted from blood, taken in a trial of the OX40 agonist ivuxolimab. Receptors were obtained from an adult with an advanced solid tumor such as melanoma, head and neck, liver or kidney cancer.

J is TRBJ2-3 and V is TRBV5-4; 8 nucleotides line up with TRBD1. V trimming: 0 bases; J trimming: 2 bases; junction bases outside the gene matches: 2. CDR1 and CDR2 (germline): SGHNT, YYREEE (reference sequence). CDR3 length: 15 amino acids. CDR3 nucleotide sequence: TGTGCCAGCAGCTTGGACAGGGGGGTCACAGATACGCAGTATTTT. This gives the protein CASSLDRGVTDTQYF. The entire variable domain, with the rest obtained from reference TRBV5-4 and TRBJ2-3, is as follows: ETGVTQSPTHLIKTRGQQVTLRCSSQSGHNTVSWYQQALGQGPQFIFQYYREEENGRGNFPPRFSGLQFPNYSSELNVNALELDDSALYLCASSLDRGVTDTQYFGPGTRLTVL.

V usage is TRBV18 and J usage is TRBJ2-1; 8 positions agree with TRBD1. The CDR3 sequence is 15 residues long. In germline, CDR1 is KGHSH, CDR2 LQKENI. J was trimmed by 8 bases and V by 5 bases; bases with no gene match: 11. Here the CDR3 reads CASSSRDRSVDEQFF. The CDR3 DNA reads TGTGCCAGCTCATCCCGGGACAGGTCGGTAGATGAGCAGTTCTTC.

This rearrangement joins TRBV5-1 to TRBJ1-6; the match to TRBD1 covers 9 bases. The length of the CDR3 is 15 residues. J lost 8 bases, V lost 3 bases, and 6 bases had no gene match. The germline gives CDR1 SGHRS, CDR2 YFSETQ. CDR3 in DNA: TGCGCCAGCAGCTGGGGACAGGGAGGGGATTCACCCCTCCACTTT. Residues: CASSWGQGGDSPLHF.

The rearrangement links TRBV4-2 to TRBJ1-2, with a possible D match to TRBD1 (5 bases). V was cut by 0 bases and J by 4 bases, with 12 bases left in between. The CDR3 is 15 amino acids. Germline V gene lookup returns CDR1 LGHNA and CDR2 YNFKEQ. The CDR3 DNA reads as TGTGCCAGCAGCCAAGATAAGGGGTTGGGCTATGGCTACACCTTC. Its protein product is CASSQDKGLGYGYTF.

The chain carries TRBV6-5 and TRBJ1-5; D uncertain. V shed 6 bases and J shed 5 bases, with 11 bases lying between them. This CDR3 contains 13 residues. From germline, CDR1 is MNHEY and CDR2 SVGAGI. Written as DNA, the CDR3 is TGTGCCAGCAGAGAGGAGTCTCATCAGCCCCAGCATTTT. The encoded protein is CASREESHQPQHF.

V usage is TRBV5-6 and J usage is TRBJ1-1; D gene ambiguous. The V gene's germline CDR1 is SGHDT and CDR2 YYEEEE. The CDR3 runs to 13 residues. Trimming left V 0 bases short and J 1 base short, with 4 bases between. CDR3 protein: CASSLGENTEAFF. The CDR3, as DNA: TGTGCCAGCAGCTTGGGGGAGAACACTGAAGCTTTCTTT.

V gene TRBV10-2 combines with J gene TRBJ1-2; D call uncertain. From germline, CDR1 is WSHSY and CDR2 SAAADI. The CDR3 loop spans 13 amino acids. The ends were cut back, 2 bases at V and 3 bases at J, with 7 bases in the middle. The CDR3 DNA follows: TGCGCCAGCAGTGAGAAGACTGACTATGGCTACACCTTC. Its protein product is CASSEKTDYGYTF.

This clone was seen only a few times. The J gene is TRBJ1-1, the V gene TRBV30; D uncertain. In germline, CDR1 is GTSNPN, CDR2 SVGIG (reference sequence). This CDR3 comprises 12 residues. V was cut by 1 base and J by 1 base, with 4 bases left in between. CDR3 region: CAWSGQNTEAFF. CDR3 nucleotides: TGTGCCTGGAGTGGACAGAACACTGAAGCTTTCTTT.

The chain has TRBV7-9 and TRBJ2-7, with D maybe TRBD1 (8 bases). CDR1 is SEHNR and CDR2 is FQNEAQ in the germline V gene (reference sequence). V lost 0 bases, J lost 6 bases, and 18 bases lay in between. The CDR3 covers 16 residues. This chain's CDR3 is CASSLAGGGQATEQYF. The CDR3 DNA reads TGTGCCAGCAGCTTAGCTGGGGGGGGACAGGCCACCGAGCAGTACTTC. Looking up the rest from reference TRBV7-9 and TRBJ2-7 gives the full variable domain: DTGVSQNPRHKITKRGQNVTFRCDPISEHNRLYWYRQTLGQGPEFLTYFQNEAQLEKSRLLSDRFSAERPKGSFSTLEIQRTEQGDSAMYLCASSLAGGGQATEQYFGPGTRLTVT.

In this sample, this clone turned up once. The genes are TRBV4-1 and TRBJ2-1; D call uncertain. Germline V CDR1 and CDR2: MGHRA, YSYEKL. V was clipped by 1 base and J by 7 bases, with 11 bases between them. This CDR3 has 14 residues. The CDR3 loop reads CASSQGLLGNEQFF. As DNA, the CDR3 is TGCGCCAGCAGCCAAGGGTTATTGGGGAATGAGCAGTTCTTC.

This rearrangement joins TRBV6-1 to TRBJ2-3; tentative D call: TRBD2 (6 bases). The CDR3 length is 14 residues. V was clipped by 5 bases and J by 2 bases, with 11 bases between them. Germline V gene data show CDR1 as MNHNS and CDR2 as SASEGT. Here the CDR3 DNA reads TGTGCCAGCAGTTCGACTAGAACCACAGATACGCAGTATTTT. Amino acids: CASSSTRTTDTQYF.

This clone was recorded only once. The chain combines TRBV19 with TRBJ1-5, with D unclear. There are 12 residues in the CDR3. The V end lost 9 bases, the J end lost 3 bases, and 9 bases lay between the germline ends. Looked up from germline, CDR1 is LNHDA and CDR2 is SQIVND (reference sequence). The CDR3: CASGKINQPQHF. Here the CDR3 DNA reads TGTGCCAGCGGCAAGATCAATCAGCCCCAGCATTTT.

The rearrangement uses TRBV29-1 and TRBJ1-1, with D hard to call. The germline gives CDR1 SQVTM, CDR2 ANQGSEA. The V end lost 4 bases, the J end lost 4 bases, and 13 bases lay between the germline ends. CDR3 length: 13 residues. CDR3 residues: CSVVTTRGTEAFF. The CDR3, as DNA: TGCAGCGTTGTAACTACCCGAGGCACTGAAGCTTTCTTT. The full variable domain, with the rest looked up from reference TRBV29-1 and TRBJ1-1, is SAVISQKPSRDICQRGTSLTIQCQVDSQVTMMFWYRQQPGQSLTLIATANQGSEATYESGFVIDKFPISRPNLTFSTLTVSNMSPEDSSIYLCSVVTTRGTEAFFGQGTRLTVV.

The chain joins TRBV29-1 to TRBJ2-2; tentatively, D is TRBD1 (6 bases). V lost 4 bases to trimming and J lost 2 bases, with 11 bases between them. Germline loops: CDR1 SQVTM, CDR2 ANQGSEA. The CDR3 totals 14 residues. The CDR3, as DNA: TGCAGCGTTGGATCCAGGGGAAACACCGGGGAGCTGTTTTTT. This translates into CSVGSRGNTGELFF.

The gene calls are TRBV11-2 and TRBJ1-5; tentative D call: TRBD1 (5 bases). Germline-derived CDR1 and CDR2 are SGHAT and FQNNGV. The CDR3 totals 16 residues. Trimming left V 5 bases short and J 6 bases short, with 20 bases between. Here the CDR3 reads CASSANQAGNAQPQHF. CDR3 DNA: TGTGCCAGCAGCGCGAACCAAGCAGGGAACGCTCAGCCCCAGCATTTT.

The genes are TRBV6-6 and TRBJ1-1; D unresolved. The germline CDR1 and CDR2 sequences are MNHNY and SVGAGI (reference sequence). V was pared by 2 bases and J by 6 bases, with 7 bases between. This CDR3 comprises 12 residues. CDR3 in amino acids: CASSYPRAEAFF. The CDR3 DNA reads TGTGCCAGCAGTTACCCTCGGGCTGAAGCTTTCTTT.

The chain uses TRBV6-5 and TRBJ1-2; D is possibly TRBD1 (6 bases). Germline values: CDR1 MNHEY, CDR2 SVGAGI. This CDR3 comprises 12 residues. The V end was cut by 5 bases, the J end by 8 bases, with 12 bases between. CDR3 in amino acids: CASSGGGVGYTF. The CDR3 DNA sequence: TGTGCCAGCAGTGGGGGCGGTGTCGGCTACACCTTC.

The chain joins TRBV5-8 to TRBJ2-1; 7 nucleotides line up with TRBD1. The V gene end was trimmed by 4 bases and the J gene end by 7 bases; junction bases not matched to a gene: 5. Germline CDR1 and CDR2: SGHTS and YDEGEE. CDR3 length: 13 amino acids. CDR3 nucleotides: TGTGCCAGCAGCGTTGACAGGGAGAATGAGCAGTTCTTC. Its translation: CASSVDRENEQFF.

V and J are TRBV27 and TRBJ1-3; D gene unclear. The germline V gene has CDR1 MNHEY and CDR2 SMNVEV (reference sequence). Trimming removed 3 bases from V and 2 bases from J, with 5 bases in between. The CDR3 is 13 amino acids. The CDR3 sequence is CASSFLPGNTIYF. The CDR3 DNA is TGTGCCAGCAGTTTCCTTCCTGGAAACACCATATATTTT.

This chain joins TRBV11-2 and TRBJ2-4, with D possibly TRBD2 on 5 matching bases. This CDR3 region has 16 residues. V was clipped by 7 bases and J by 0 bases, with 16 bases between them. Germline V lookup: CDR1 SGHAT, CDR2 FQNNGV. CDR3 sequence (DNA): TGTGCCAGCAAGAGGGCAGGCCCAGGAGCCAAAAACATTCAGTACTTC. Its protein product is CASKRAGPGAKNIQYF.